This TCR beta chain came from a study of immune evolution from preneoplasia to lung adenocarcinoma. Study-wide findings and caveats: Later-stage lesions seemingly showed higher T cell density and diversity than normal lung.

As to this clone: Its antigen is undetermined.

Clones were sequenced by immunoSEQ multiplex PCR, and TCRdb holds only the in-frame ones, with some missing. The sample consists of 2,100 or so clones, about 81% of them appearing once. Between the mid-2010s and the late 2010s, patients underwent resection in Japan or China. Histologic diagnosis was independently verified by two lung pathologists. The sequence derives from a person in their sixties or seventies with lung adenocarcinoma. Sequenced input: FFPE minimally invasive lung adenocarcinoma tissue.

CDR3 nucleotides: TGTGCCAGCAGTCACGAGTATCCAACACTCTACGAGCAGTACTTC. It is translated as CASSHEYPTLYEQYF. The V gene is TRBV27, the J gene TRBJ2-7, with unresolved D. Germline-derived CDR1 and CDR2 are MNHEY and SMNVEV (reference sequence). V lost 5 bases and J 3 bases, leaving 17 bases between the germline ends. This CDR3 has 15 amino acids.